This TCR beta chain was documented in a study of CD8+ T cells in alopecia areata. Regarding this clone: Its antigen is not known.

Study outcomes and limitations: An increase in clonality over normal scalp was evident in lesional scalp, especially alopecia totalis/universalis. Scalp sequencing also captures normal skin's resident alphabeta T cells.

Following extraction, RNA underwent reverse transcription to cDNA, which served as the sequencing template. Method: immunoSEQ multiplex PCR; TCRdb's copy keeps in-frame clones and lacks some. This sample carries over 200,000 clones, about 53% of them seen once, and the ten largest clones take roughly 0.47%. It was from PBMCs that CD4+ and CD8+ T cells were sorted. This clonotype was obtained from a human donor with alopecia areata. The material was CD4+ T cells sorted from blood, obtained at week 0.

The CDR3 DNA reads TGTGCCAGCAGCCTCGCCCCCTCTGGAAACACCATATATTTT. Its translation: CASSLAPSGNTIYF. V is TRBV27 and J is TRBJ1-3; D not resolved. V was cut by 6 bases and J by 0 bases, with 9 bases left in between. The CDR3 loop spans 14 amino acids. Germline loops: CDR1 MNHEY, CDR2 SMNVEV (reference sequence).